This T cell receptor delta chain was identified during a study of gamma-delta chains in newborns, infants, children (dated by TCRdb to the late 2010s). Notes on the research overall: According to the study title, microbial exposure causes polyclonal expansion of innate gammadelta T cells right after birth. Right after human newborns were born, the researchers looked at the way microbial exposure shaped their populations of innate gammadelta T cells.

This clone qualifies as medium-sized (0.01 to 0.1%). Which antigen it targets is not known. No base quality values were provided; no much bigger clone lies one nucleotide off. Other DNA sequences in the sample encode the same CDR3. Taken from cysteine to phenylalanine, the CDR3 has 22 residues. Only the CDR3 part of the read is kept: 66 bases, read in frame from the first base. Looking up the germline V gene yields CDR1 GEAIGNYY and CDR2 EKD. Unmatched junction bases come to 11, with V trimmed by 0 bases and J by 0 bases. The instrument was an Illumina MiSeq. Public reads were reanalyzed in TCRdb with CATT, and rows carrying the same DNA were merged afterwards. The sample table shows roughly 5,000 delta-chain clones, and 3% are seen once. About 15% of the sample lies in the top ten.

The TCR comes from a child who was a newborn, infant or young child, either healthy, febrile or measles-vaccinated (not recorded which). The sequence joins TRDV2 to TRDJ3; 12 bases in the junction line up with TRDD3. Sample: blood. The CDR3 reads CACDTDKTGGYLSSWDTRQMFF. The DNA sequence follows: TGTGCCTGTGACACCGATAAAACTGGGGGATACTTAAGCTCCTGGGACACCCGACAGATGTTTTTC.